The 21 T cell receptor beta chains below come from one sample, sequenced in a study of blood T cell repertoires in COVID-19. Libraries were prepared by immunoSEQ multiplex PCR; TCRdb keeps only in-frame clonotypes and omits some of them. Among around 160,000 clones listed, roughly 80% were seen once. Sequenced sample: peripheral blood. These receptor sequences come from a woman between 35 and 50 years old with active or convalescent COVID-19.

The chain uses TRBV19 and TRBJ2-2; 9 nucleotides align to TRBD1. Germline assignment: CDR1 LNHDA and CDR2 SQIVND (reference sequence). Unmatched junction bases numbered 7, after V lost 1 base and J lost 4 bases. This CDR3 spans 17 amino acids. The CDR3 nucleotides read TGTGCCAGTAGTATAGGGTGGGGACAGGGTGCCACCGGGGAGCTGTTTTTT. As protein: CASSIGWGQGATGELFF.

The count of this clone is one. This chain joins TRBV18 and TRBJ2-6; D call uncertain. This CDR3 is built from 17 residues. From germline, CDR1 is KGHSH and CDR2 LQKENI. V was pared by 2 bases and J by 0 bases, with 11 bases between. The CDR3: CASSPLPNTSGANVLTF. The CDR3 DNA follows: TGTGCCAGCTCACCATTGCCCAACACCTCTGGGGCCAACGTCCTGACTTTC. The full variable domain, with the rest looked up from reference TRBV18 and TRBJ2-6, is NAGVMQNPRHLVRRRGQEARLRCSPMKGHSHVYWYRQLPEEGLKFMVYLQKENIIDESGMPKERFSAEFPKEGPSILRIQQVVRGDSAAYFCASSPLPNTSGANVLTFGAGSRLTVL.

Only a few counts were recorded for this clone. The chain carries TRBV4-1 and TRBJ1-6; no clear D. V dropped 0 bases and J dropped 10 bases, with 16 bases sitting between them. CDR3 size: 16 residues. The V gene's germline CDR1 is MGHRA and CDR2 YSYEKL. CDR3 in amino acids: CASSQEATRVGSPLHF. CDR3 in DNA: TGCGCCAGCAGCCAAGAAGCGACGAGGGTGGGGTCACCCCTCCACTTT.

The CDR3 sequence: CASSNLLRQHYGYTF. As DNA, the CDR3 is TGTGCCAGCAGCAATTTATTGAGGCAGCACTATGGCTACACCTTC. The gene calls are TRBV7-2 and TRBJ1-2, with D unresolved. The CDR3 is made up of 15 amino acids. From germline, CDR1 is SGHTA and CDR2 FQGNSA. V lost 5 bases to trimming and J lost 3 bases, with 16 bases between them.

This clone was seen many times. The rearrangement links TRBV25-1 to TRBJ1-1; D may be TRBD1 (5 bases). CDR3 length: 13 residues. V lost 2 bases to trimming and J lost 2 bases, with 6 bases between them. Germline V CDR1 and CDR2: MGHDK, SYGVNS. In nucleotides, the CDR3 is TGTGCCAGCAGTGAACAGGGCAACACTGAAGCTTTCTTT. This gives the protein CASSEQGNTEAFF.

The chain links TRBV30 to TRBJ1-2, with D hard to call. The CDR3 is 12 residues long. Germline V lookup: CDR1 GTSNPN, CDR2 SVGIG (reference sequence). Trimming took 2 bases from V and 7 from J, leaving 11 bases between them. The CDR3 reads CAWSRVPGGYTF. The DNA for the CDR3 is TGTGCCTGGAGTCGGGTCCCGGGTGGCTACACCTTC.

The gene calls are TRBV16 and TRBJ1-6; D possibly corresponds to TRBD1 (5 bases). This CDR3 is 16 amino acids long. Per germline, CDR1 KGHSY and CDR2 FQNENV. The V end lost 4 bases, the J end lost 6 bases, and 16 bases lay between the germline ends. The CDR3 DNA is TGTGCCAGCAGCCTCCAATGGGGGGGGACTAATTCACCCCTCCACTTT. Its translation: CASSLQWGGTNSPLHF.

CDR3 sequence: CASSPGQGRNEQFF. The CDR3 DNA is TGTGCCAGCAGCCCTGGACAGGGTCGCAATGAGCAGTTCTTC. The chain has TRBV11-3 and TRBJ2-1; TRBD1 matches at 8 bases. With 5 bases clipped from V and 6 bases from J, the junction kept 6 bases outside the gene matches. Germline V gene lookup returns CDR1 SGHNT and CDR2 YENEEA. The CDR3 spans 14 residues. The complete variable domain, with remaining parts taken from reference TRBV11-3 and TRBJ2-1, reads EAGVVQSPRYKIIEKKQPVAFWCNPISGHNTLYWYLQNLGQGPELLIRYENEEAVDDSQLPKDRFSAERLKGVDSTLKIQPAELGDSAVYLCASSPGQGRNEQFFGPGTRLTVL.

This clone occurred a few times. The chain combines TRBV6-6 with TRBJ2-6, with 10 bases matching TRBD1. The CDR3 consists of 16 residues. The junction had 2 bases not matched to a gene; V was cut back by 6 bases and J by 0 bases. The germline V gene encodes CDR1 MNHNY and CDR2 SVGAGI (reference sequence). CDR3 protein: CASRRDRGSGANVLTF. In DNA, the CDR3 is TGTGCCAGCAGGCGGGACAGGGGCTCTGGGGCCAACGTCCTGACTTTC.

V is TRBV7-2 and J is TRBJ1-2; 8 nucleotides match TRBD1. The junction had 1 base not matched to a gene; V was cut back by 3 bases and J by 1 base. The CDR3 spans 14 residues. Germline assignment: CDR1 SGHTA and CDR2 FQGNSA. The CDR3 is CASSFGQGNYGYTF. The CDR3 nucleotides read TGTGCCAGCAGCTTCGGACAGGGTAACTATGGCTACACCTTC.

The rearrangement links TRBV6-5 to TRBJ2-7; D perhaps matches TRBD1 (6 bases). CDR1 MNHEY and CDR2 SVGAGI come from the germline V gene. This CDR3 has 15 amino acids. The V and J ends lost 2 bases and 1 base respectively, with 12 bases between them. Written as DNA, the CDR3 is TGTGCCAGCAGTTACGGAGACAGGAGATCCTACGAGCAGTACTTC. Residues: CASSYGDRRSYEQYF.

The chain combines TRBV28 with TRBJ1-2, with unresolved D. The CDR3 has 15 amino acids. Looked up from germline, CDR1 is MDHEN and CDR2 is SYDVKM. Between the trimmed V and J ends, which lost 9 bases and 8 bases, there was a span of 25 bases. CDR3 sequence reads: CASNAGSSAFRGYTF. CDR3 in DNA: TGTGCCAGTAATGCGGGGTCAAGTGCTTTCCGGGGCTACACCTTC.

The chain joins TRBV10-3 to TRBJ1-2; 10 bases agree with TRBD1. The CDR3 is 17 residues long. Germline-derived CDR1 and CDR2 are ENHRY and SYGVKD. Trimming at V came to 6 bases and at J to 7 bases, leaving 17 bases not matched to a gene. CDR3 loop: CAIRGEGDRGPRGGYTF. The CDR3 coding sequence is TGTGCCATCAGGGGCGAAGGGGACAGGGGCCCCAGAGGTGGCTACACCTTC.

The chain links TRBV5-1 to TRBJ1-2; 7 nucleotides line up with TRBD1. V trimming: 1 base; J trimming: 4 bases; junction bases outside the gene matches: 4. The CDR3 is made up of 14 amino acids. The germline gives CDR1 SGHRS, CDR2 YFSETQ. In DNA, the CDR3 is TGCGCCAGCAGCTTGACAGGGGTTGGCTATGGCTACACCTTC. This sequence encodes CASSLTGVGYGYTF.

The V gene is TRBV21-1, the J gene TRBJ1-1. TRBV21-1 is labeled a pseudogene. The CDR3 runs to 14 residues. CDR3 in amino acids: CASSKPTGNTEAFF. CDR3 nucleotide sequence: TGTGCCAGCAGCAAACCCACCGGGAACACTGAAGCTTTCTTT.

J is TRBJ1-6 and V is TRBV30; D possibly corresponds to TRBD1 (5 bases). The V and J ends lost 2 bases and 9 bases respectively, with 20 bases between them. This CDR3 comprises 16 residues. Per the germline V gene, CDR1 is GTSNPN and CDR2 is SVGIG (reference sequence). The CDR3 is CAWSPRRGNYGSPLHF. CDR3 nucleotides: TGTGCCTGGAGTCCGAGAAGGGGTAATTATGGTTCACCCCTCCACTTT. Filled out from reference TRBV30 and TRBJ1-6, the complete variable domain reads SQTIHQWPATLVQPVGSPLSLECTVEGTSNPNLYWYRQAAGRGLQLLFYSVGIGQISSEVPQNLSASRPQDRQFILSSKKLLLSDSGFYLCAWSPRRGNYGSPLHFGNGTRLTVT.

The chain carries TRBV4-1 and TRBJ2-5; maybe TRBD1 (6 bases). The V and J ends lost 1 base and 0 bases respectively, with 18 bases between them. The CDR3 length is 18 residues. The V gene's germline CDR1 is MGHRA and CDR2 YSYEKL. The CDR3 here is CASSQGPQGRRYQETQYF. CDR3 DNA: TGCGCCAGCAGCCAAGGTCCCCAGGGGCGTCGGTACCAAGAGACCCAGTACTTC.

This chain uses TRBV7-2 with TRBJ1-3; D ambiguous. This CDR3 is 15 amino acids long. Deletions cut 6 bases from V and 2 bases from J, with 14 bases between. Germline V CDR1 and CDR2: SGHTA, FQGNSA. The CDR3 sequence is CASREGGHPGNTIYF. CDR3 DNA sequence: TGTGCCAGCAGAGAAGGAGGGCACCCTGGAAACACCATATATTTT.

The chain is built from TRBV5-8 and TRBJ2-7, with 7 bases lining up with TRBD1. This CDR3 is 16 amino acids long. CDR1 is SGHTS and CDR2 is YDEGEE in the germline V gene. The J segment lost 0 bases and the V segment lost 4 bases, leaving 10 bases of the junction unmatched. This CDR3 reads CASSRTGQLASYEQYF. The CDR3 DNA sequence: TGTGCCAGCAGCCGAACGGGACAGCTCGCCTCCTACGAGCAGTACTTC.

The rearrangement uses TRBV15 and TRBJ2-7; TRBD2 agrees at 7 bases. V lost 5 bases and J lost 1; bases outside the gene matches: 5. The CDR3 is made up of 14 amino acids. The germline CDR1 and CDR2 sequences are LNHNV and YYDKDF (reference sequence). The CDR3 sequence is CATSFGGGSYEQYF. CDR3 DNA: TGTGCCACCAGCTTTGGGGGGGGTTCCTACGAGCAGTACTTC.

This rearrangement joins TRBV6-5 to TRBJ1-1; 8 bases fit TRBD1. The CDR3 runs to 14 residues. Trimming removed 5 bases from V and 3 bases from J; junction bases left unmatched: 5. Germline CDR1 MNHEY, CDR2 SVGAGI. CDR3 sequence: CASSMTGEDTEAFF. The DNA of the CDR3 is TGTGCCAGCAGTATGACAGGGGAGGACACTGAAGCTTTCTTT.